Listed below are T cell receptor beta chains from one sample, sequenced in a study of T-cell memory formation after mild COVID-19. In TCRdb, the 5' RACE reads were re-called with MiXCR into one record per CDR3 protein. The profile covers roughly 580,000 distinct CDR3 sequences, with about a sixth appearing a single time and approximately 12% taken by the ten largest. Sequences were obtained from PBMCs or a T cell subset sorted from them (not recorded which). All receptors derive from an adult woman who had mild COVID-19 (a few samples of this study predate the infection). Cell type and time point are not known. Each CDR3 is given without its conserved first and last residue. Part of the rows lack a size; the others show once, few, many or a class for expanded clones.

V gene	clone size	J gene	CDR3 protein
TRBV7-9	few	TRBJ1-1	ASSLAGGMAF
TRBV7-3	NA	TRBJ2-5	ASSFDRGQTQY
TRBV7-2	NA	TRBJ1-1	ASSLTTANTEAF
TRBV11-2	NA	TRBJ1-5	ASSATGTHSNQPQH
TRBV7-2	few	TRBJ1-4	ASSLLNEKLF
TRBV28	few	TRBJ2-5	ASGEGRMETQY
TRBV10-2	NA	TRBJ2-1	ASSESKMASGSNEQF
TRBV6-5	few	TRBJ2-7	ASSYSGTGNEQY
TRBV7-8	NA	TRBJ2-3	ASSLEVGLTRGDTQY
TRBV27	few	TRBJ2-3	ASSRSYRLTDTQY
TRBV5-1	few	TRBJ2-3	ASSPRTSGVGDTQY
TRBV6-5	NA	TRBJ2-1	ASSYSLASVGNEQF
TRBV24-1	few	TRBJ2-1	ATSDFRRGGHNEQF
TRBV19	few	TRBJ2-5	ASSMIRQGKETQY
TRBV27	NA	TRBJ2-7	ASGTGIEQY
TRBV7-8	many	TRBJ1-5	ASSYNRGDQPQH
TRBV10-3	NA	TRBJ2-1	AISEEASFPYNEQF
TRBV2	many	TRBJ2-1	ASSPRGAYNEQF
TRBV11-2	few	TRBJ2-7	ASSLSDAGGYEQY
TRBV12-3/TRBV12-4	few	TRBJ2-2	ASRLAGGNTGELF
TRBV6-5	few	TRBJ2-7	ASRKSYSEPNYEQY
TRBV29-1	few	TRBJ2-3	SVDAGNTDTQY
TRBV19	few	TRBJ2-7	ASSIGGQGLDEQY
TRBV20-1	few	TRBJ2-4	SAREHTSGYKNIQY
TRBV20-1	NA	TRBJ1-5	SASPGAQPQH
TRBV7-2	many	TRBJ2-2	ASSLGGGSGRGVGELF
TRBV20-1	NA	TRBJ2-5	SARDYRRGQETQY
TRBV19	few	TRBJ1-1	ASSIATDTEAF
TRBV13	NA	TRBJ2-1	ASRQDRGLRNEQF
TRBV3-1	NA	TRBJ2-1	ASSQSWDSQF
TRBV12-3/TRBV12-4	NA	TRBJ2-7	ASSLGKSGSSGSNEQY
TRBV24-1	many	TRBJ2-5	ATSAGETQY
TRBV4-1	few	TRBJ2-4	ASSQVAGGGPSSRDIQY
TRBV19	few	TRBJ1-2	ASSIGEALGNYGYT
TRBV28	few	TRBJ1-5	ASSLRGQGGDQPQH
TRBV25-1	NA	TRBJ2-5	ASRGPRSGSTGETQY
TRBV20-1	few	TRBJ2-5	SAPGQAVETQY
TRBV7-9	NA	TRBJ2-2	ASSYVGELF
TRBV14	NA	TRBJ2-5	ASSQAPRGAQY
TRBV5-1	many	TRBJ2-1	ASSPGQYNEQF
TRBV10-3	few	TRBJ2-3	AIRKTSGSPNTQY
TRBV9	many	TRBJ2-1	ASSETGYNEQF
TRBV4-1	NA	TRBJ2-1	ASSQGGLAGPPSYNEQF
TRBV5-4	few	TRBJ1-1	ASSLGGRAAF
TRBV6-1	NA	TRBJ1-4	ASSVSQGSAEKLF
TRBV6-2/TRBV6-3	NA	TRBJ2-3	ASSYGGLAGSAQY
TRBV12-3/TRBV12-4	NA	TRBJ2-3	ASRKGQAGTDTQY
TRBV20-1	NA	TRBJ1-2	SARVPSLGQGLRNT
TRBV10-3	NA	TRBJ2-3	AISEGGTGVTDTQY
TRBV2	few	TRBJ2-7	ASSDHPGTSYEQY
TRBV20-1	few	TRBJ2-7	SAVDTSGSHYEQY
TRBV6-2/TRBV6-3	NA	TRBJ2-7	ASSYSGPLSEQY
TRBV5-1	many	TRBJ2-1	ASSWTSGGYSYNEQF
TRBV24-1	once	TRBJ2-1	ATSAENEQF
TRBV12-3/TRBV12-4	many	TRBJ2-1	ASSPPLAYNEQF